This is a list of T cell receptor beta chains from one sample in a study of blood T cell repertoires in COVID-19. Measured with immunoSEQ multiplex PCR; TCRdb has only the in-frame clones, and not every one. The table lists about 330,000 clones, over 80% of them singletons. The sample comprised PBMCs or T cells enriched from blood (not recorded which). The receptors stem from a man aged 25 to 40 who had recovered from COVID-19. The CDR3 runs from the conserved cysteine through the conserved F or W. A D gene is named only where the DNA matches it firmly. Only some rows state a clone size, as once, few, many or a class for expanded clones.

TRBV27	TRBD2	.	TRBJ2-1	CASRKGLAGGYNEQFF	TGTGCCAGCAGGAAGGGACTAGCGGGGGGTTACAATGAGCAGTTCTTC
TRBV28	TRBD2	.	TRBJ2-3	CASSLWASGAYTQYF	TGTGCCAGCAGTTTATGGGCTAGCGGGGCCTATACGCAGTATTTT
TRBV5-5	.	few	TRBJ1-1	CASISPRYTEAFF	TGTGCCAGCATCTCTCCCCGGTACACTGAAGCTTTCTTT
TRBV4-1	TRBD1	.	TRBJ1-1	CASSSGFDREGTEAFF	TGCGCCAGCAGCAGCGGCTTCGACAGGGAAGGTACTGAAGCTTTCTTT
TRBV6-5	TRBD1	.	TRBJ1-2	CASSYGDRVEGYTF	TGTGCCAGCAGTTACGGGGACAGGGTCGAAGGCTACACCTTC
TRBV2	.	.	TRBJ1-5	CASTWGVREGQPQHF	TGTGCCAGCACCTGGGGAGTCAGGGAGGGTCAGCCCCAGCATTTT
TRBV7-9	TRBD1	.	TRBJ2-3	CASSPPSQGPGTDTQYF	TGTGCCAGCAGCCCCCCATCACAGGGGCCCGGCACAGATACGCAGTATTTT
TRBV11-2	.	.	TRBJ1-6	CASSLDRAAYNSPLHF	TGTGCCAGCAGCTTAGACAGGGCCGCCTATAATTCACCCCTCCACTTT
TRBV28	.	.	TRBJ1-4	CASSLLSDEKLFF	TGTGCCAGCAGTTTATTGTCGGATGAAAAACTGTTTTTT
TRBV5-4	TRBD1	.	TRBJ1-3	CASSKSDRAAGNTIYF	TGTGCCAGCAGCAAAAGCGACAGGGCAGCCGGAAACACCATATATTTT
TRBV28	TRBD1	.	TRBJ1-1	CASSPTGTEYIEAFF	TGTGCCAGCAGTCCAACCGGGACAGAGTACATCGAAGCTTTCTTT
TRBV5-1	.	.	TRBJ2-1	CASSTTIFAYNEQFF	TGCGCCAGCAGTACAACTATATTTGCGTACAATGAGCAGTTCTTC
TRBV14	.	.	TRBJ1-6	CASSQVAGNSPLHF	TGTGCCAGCAGCCAAGTCGCAGGGAATTCACCCCTCCACTTT
TRBV3-1/TRBV3-2	TRBD2	.	TRBJ2-7	CASSQVPGLAGSTGEQYF	TGTGCCAGCAGCCAAGTACCGGGACTAGCGGGTTCCACGGGGGAGCAGTACTTC
TRBV5-1	.	.	TRBJ2-5	CASSLAETTQETQYF	TGCGCCAGCAGCTTGGCCGAGACTACCCAAGAGACCCAGTACTTC
TRBV7-9	.	.	TRBJ1-3	CASSPRTGFSGNTIYF	TGTGCCAGCAGCCCACGGACGGGATTCTCTGGAAACACCATATATTTT
TRBV15	TRBD1	.	TRBJ1-6	CATSRDRRTGKYSPLHF	TGTGCCACCAGCAGAGATCGGAGGACAGGGAAGTATTCACCCCTCCACTTT
TRBV6-5	TRBD2	once	TRBJ2-1	CASSFLSGGFDEQFF	TGTGCCAGCAGCTTCCTATCCGGGGGGTTCGATGAGCAGTTCTTC
TRBV5-8	.	.	TRBJ1-5	CASSLYQSNQPQHF	TGTGCCAGCAGCTTGTACCAGAGCAATCAGCCCCAGCATTTT
TRBV5-4	.	.	TRBJ1-2	CASSGGDYGYTF	TGTGCCAGCAGCGGGGGGGACTATGGCTACACCTTC
TRBV24-1	.	once	TRBJ2-3	CATAFDTDTQYF	TGTGCCACCGCGTTCGACACAGATACGCAGTATTTT
TRBV9	.	.	TRBJ2-1	CASSVAQYNEQFF	TGTGCCAGCAGCGTAGCCCAATACAATGAGCAGTTCTTC
TRBV4-1	TRBD1	.	TRBJ1-3	CASSQEPQGADTIYF	TGCGCCAGCAGCCAAGAACCGCAGGGGGCTGACACCATATATTTT
TRBV16	TRBD2	.	TRBJ2-7	CASSQSRASGGSSYEQYF	TGTGCCAGCAGCCAATCGAGGGCTAGCGGGGGAAGCTCCTACGAGCAGTACTTC
TRBV7-2	.	.	TRBJ1-4	CASSLRWGGEKLFF	TGTGCCAGCAGCCTCCGTTGGGGCGGCGAAAAACTGTTTTTT
TRBV3-1/TRBV3-2	.	.	TRBJ1-1	CASSQKGAEAFF	TGTGCCAGCAGCCAAAAGGGGGCTGAAGCTTTCTTT
TRBV6-5	TRBD1	.	TRBJ2-3	CASSYIGGGTDTQYF	TGTGCCAGCAGTTACATAGGGGGCGGCACAGATACGCAGTATTTT
TRBV18	.	.	TRBJ1-3	CASSPRGQLGTSGNTIYF	TGTGCCAGCTCACCACGTGGACAGCTGGGGACATCTGGAAACACCATATATTTT
TRBV3-1/TRBV3-2	TRBD2	.	TRBJ2-1	CASSQVSSGGTNNEQFF	TGTGCCAGCAGCCAAGTATCCAGCGGGGGGACCAACAATGAGCAGTTCTTC
TRBV2	.	.	TRBJ2-7	CASRDSPYEQYF	TGTGCCAGCAGGGACAGCCCCTACGAGCAGTACTTC
TRBV9	.	.	TRBJ1-5	CASSVGSTNQPQHF	TGTGCCAGCAGCGTAGGTAGTACCAATCAGCCCCAGCATTTT
TRBV4-1	.	.	TRBJ2-2	CASSHGNTGELFF	TGCGCCAGCAGCCACGGGAACACCGGGGAGCTGTTTTTT
TRBV13	.	.	TRBJ1-3	CASSVTRGSGNTIYF	TGTGCCAGCAGCGTGACCAGGGGTTCCGGAAACACCATATATTTT
TRBV18	.	.	TRBJ1-3	CASSPRVGNTIYF	TGTGCCAGCTCACCACGAGTCGGAAACACCATATATTTT
TRBV5-1	TRBD2	.	TRBJ2-1	CASSLVRLAGGNEQFF	TGCGCCAGCAGCTTGGTTCGGCTAGCCGGGGGGAATGAGCAGTTCTTC
TRBV19	TRBD1	.	TRBJ2-1	CASSIERGLRNEQFF	TGTGCCAGTAGTATCGAAAGGGGGCTTAGGAATGAGCAGTTCTTC
TRBV7-8	.	.	TRBJ2-1	CASSLVAASSYNEQFF	TGTGCCAGCAGCTTAGTAGCGGCGAGCTCCTACAATGAGCAGTTCTTC
TRBV2	.	.	TRBJ2-1	CASSETDPAYNEQFF	TGTGCCAGCAGTGAGACAGATCCTGCGTACAATGAGCAGTTCTTC
TRBV9	TRBD2	once	TRBJ2-3	CASSRAAGTLDTQYF	TGTGCCAGCAGCAGAGCAGCGGGGACCCTAGATACGCAGTATTTT
TRBV19	.	once	TRBJ1-2	CASSILQFGRGYGYTF	TGTGCCAGTAGTATTCTACAGTTCGGGAGAGGCTATGGCTACACCTTC
TRBV9	.	.	TRBJ2-3	CASSVEQVGRVTQYF	TGTGCCAGCAGCGTAGAACAGGTCGGTAGAGTTACGCAGTATTTT
TRBV13	.	.	TRBJ2-7	CASSLEGQPGLTYEQYF	TGTGCCAGCAGCTTAGAAGGCCAACCGGGACTTACCTACGAGCAGTACTTC
TRBV2	.	.	TRBJ2-7	CASSEALQGTRYEQYF	TGTGCCAGCAGTGAAGCGCTTCAAGGGACACGCTACGAGCAGTACTTC
TRBV11-3	.	few	TRBJ2-7	CASSSYWDMDESSVF	TGTGCCAGCAGCTCGTACTGGGACATGGATGAAAGTAGCGTGTTC
TRBV10-1	TRBD2	.	TRBJ2-3	CASSGDYSTDTQYF	TGCGCCAGCAGTGGGGACTATAGCACAGATACGCAGTATTTT
TRBV19	.	.	TRBJ1-2	CASSTTLGQLAGYTF	TGTGCCAGTAGCACTACCCTCGGACAGTTAGCTGGCTACACCTTC